Listed here is a single T cell receptor beta chain. Two negative PCRs, clearance, or symptom resolution characterized the recovered Cohort 3 donors. The data were obtained in a study of blood T cell repertoires in COVID-19. Assay used: immunoSEQ multiplex PCR; TCRdb lists only in-frame clones, some missing. The table has over 200,000 clones, about 81% seen once. V was shortened by 6 bases and J by 12 bases, with 22 bases between the two germline ends. The CDR3 is made up of 14 amino acids. Germline V gives CDR1 MNHEY, CDR2 SVGAGI. Sequencing was performed on PBMCs or T cells enriched from blood (not recorded which). The rearrangement joins TRBV6-5 to TRBJ2-3, with a possible D match to TRBD2 (5 bases). The receptor comes from a man aged 40-49 years who had recovered from COVID-19. The CDR3 region has the DNA TGTGCCAGCAGCCCGCTAGGTCGGAGCGGCCGACAGTATTTT. Translating gives CASSPLGRSGRQYF.